The present T cell receptor beta chain was sequenced within a study of blood T cells in healthy people across ages. Total RNA extracted from each sample amounted to at least 5.5 micrograms. Deletions cut 1 base from V and 3 bases from J, with 7 bases between. Germline V gene lookup returns CDR1 LGHNA and CDR2 YSLEER. The CDR3 runs to 15 residues. General observations from the study: Donors of long life had a larger count of naive CD4+ cells and greater diversity than aged donors. TCR beta diversity per million T cells fell roughly linearly with age.

As regards this clonotype: Its antigen is unknown.

Through a sample-barcoded 5' primer and a J-beta primer mix, a second PCR was run for roughly 7 to 12 cycles. Each TCR beta cDNA got a 12-nucleotide random molecular identifier. From the 5' RACE reads, TCRdb called clonotypes with MiXCR, one entry per CDR3 protein. The table records over 1,500,000 distinct CDR3 sequences, about 50% of them present only once. This chain uses TRBV4-3 with TRBJ2-6; no definite D call. The specimen sequenced was blood. The receptor comes from a woman between 40 and 50 years old in good health. The CDR3 region is CASSQGDFGANVLTF. CDR3 nucleotide sequence: TGCGCCAGCAGCCAAGGGGATTTTGGGGCCAACGTCCTGACTTTC.